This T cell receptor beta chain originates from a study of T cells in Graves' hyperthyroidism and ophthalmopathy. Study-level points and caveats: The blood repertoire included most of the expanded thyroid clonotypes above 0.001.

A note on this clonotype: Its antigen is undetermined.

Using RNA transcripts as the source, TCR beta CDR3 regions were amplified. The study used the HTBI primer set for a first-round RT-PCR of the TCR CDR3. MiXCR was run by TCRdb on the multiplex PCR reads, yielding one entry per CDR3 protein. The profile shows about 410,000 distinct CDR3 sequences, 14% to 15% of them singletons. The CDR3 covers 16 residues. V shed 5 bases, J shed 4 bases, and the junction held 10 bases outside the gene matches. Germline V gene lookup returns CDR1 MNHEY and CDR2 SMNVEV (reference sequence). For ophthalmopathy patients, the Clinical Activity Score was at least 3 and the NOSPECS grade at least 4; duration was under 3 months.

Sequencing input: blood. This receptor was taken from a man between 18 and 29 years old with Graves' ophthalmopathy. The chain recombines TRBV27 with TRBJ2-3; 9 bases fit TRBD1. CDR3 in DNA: TGTGCCAGCAGTGCGGACAGGGGCGGTAGAGCAGATACGCAGTATTTT. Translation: CASSADRGGRADTQYF.